A selection of T cell receptor beta chains follows, all from one sample in a study of T cells after yellow fever vaccination. Using its own MiXCR run on the 5' RACE reads, TCRdb lists one record per CDR3 protein. The sample records approximately 120,000 distinct CDR3 sequences, 6.5% to 8% being singletons. Sequenced material: CD4+ T cells sorted from PBMCs, taken 9 to 11 days after the first yellow fever vaccination. The source of these receptors is a man between 18 and 35 years old who received the YFV17D yellow fever vaccine. Both conserved end residues are trimmed from each CDR3. The order of the fields is CDR3 protein, J gene, V gene.

CDR3aa: ASSLSSQNTGELF; j_gene: TRBJ2-2; v_gene: TRBV5-4
CDR3aa: ASSVEGGQGNSPLH; j_gene: TRBJ1-6; v_gene: TRBV9
CDR3aa: SAARQLNTEAF; j_gene: TRBJ1-1; v_gene: TRBV20-1
CDR3aa: ASSLLLGGPKINEKLF; j_gene: TRBJ1-4; v_gene: TRBV7-8
CDR3aa: ASSLPSGGVSNEQF; j_gene: TRBJ2-1; v_gene: TRBV5-1
CDR3aa: ASSYRGIDYGYT; j_gene: TRBJ1-2; v_gene: TRBV12-3/TRBV12-4
CDR3aa: ASSLSGVDTDQPQH; j_gene: TRBJ1-5; v_gene: TRBV27
CDR3aa: ASSPSYTEAF; j_gene: TRBJ1-1; v_gene: TRBV2
CDR3aa: ASSLFGAGNTIY; j_gene: TRBJ1-3; v_gene: TRBV12-3/TRBV12-4
CDR3aa: ASSLRYRNEKLF; j_gene: TRBJ1-4; v_gene: TRBV28
CDR3aa: ASSIRETGSARY; j_gene: TRBJ2-3; v_gene: TRBV2
CDR3aa: SASGQGSNQPQH; j_gene: TRBJ1-5; v_gene: TRBV20-1
CDR3aa: ASSYLGQGYGNEQY; j_gene: TRBJ2-7; v_gene: TRBV6-5
CDR3aa: ASSLVGGYTQY; j_gene: TRBJ2-3; v_gene: TRBV7-8
CDR3aa: ASSLRYTGELF; j_gene: TRBJ2-2; v_gene: TRBV7-2
CDR3aa: SAAGGGNIQY; j_gene: TRBJ2-4; v_gene: TRBV29-1
CDR3aa: ASSARDTEVYGYT; j_gene: TRBJ1-2; v_gene: TRBV6-1
CDR3aa: ASRQTSGARNEQF; j_gene: TRBJ2-1; v_gene: TRBV12-3/TRBV12-4
CDR3aa: ASSSPPRPQH; j_gene: TRBJ1-5; v_gene: TRBV7-2
CDR3aa: ASSPRQGEGTDTQY; j_gene: TRBJ2-3; v_gene: TRBV12-3/TRBV12-4
CDR3aa: ASSSRTSGGVTDTQY; j_gene: TRBJ2-3; v_gene: TRBV5-1
CDR3aa: ASRGGSRGYEQY; j_gene: TRBJ2-7; v_gene: TRBV12-3/TRBV12-4
CDR3aa: SVGRGQTNTEAF; j_gene: TRBJ1-1; v_gene: TRBV29-1
CDR3aa: ATSRGGLADTQY; j_gene: TRBJ2-3; v_gene: TRBV15
CDR3aa: ASSYEGGRNEQF; j_gene: TRBJ2-1; v_gene: TRBV6-5
CDR3aa: ASSLNFGGVYEQY; j_gene: TRBJ2-7; v_gene: TRBV7-8
CDR3aa: ASSLVEGLTEAF; j_gene: TRBJ1-1; v_gene: TRBV5-1
CDR3aa: ASSLPGVSEAF; j_gene: TRBJ1-1; v_gene: TRBV14
CDR3aa: AMAPRRGDSNTGELF; j_gene: TRBJ2-2; v_gene: TRBV10-3
CDR3aa: SARGESTDTQY; j_gene: TRBJ2-3; v_gene: TRBV20-1
CDR3aa: ASGFGYPSTDTQY; j_gene: TRBJ2-3; v_gene: TRBV12-5
CDR3aa: SAPWDSSYEQY; j_gene: TRBJ2-7; v_gene: TRBV20-1
CDR3aa: ASSQDRSRDRPGSYNEQF; j_gene: TRBJ2-1; v_gene: TRBV4-3
CDR3aa: ASSQDNRHLPLH; j_gene: TRBJ1-6; v_gene: TRBV3-1
CDR3aa: ASSPAGPYNEQF; j_gene: TRBJ2-1; v_gene: TRBV13
CDR3aa: ASSLGRDAEAF; j_gene: TRBJ1-1; v_gene: TRBV5-1
CDR3aa: ASSPVKGVRETQY; j_gene: TRBJ2-5; v_gene: TRBV5-4
CDR3aa: ASSQVSSGRGNEQF; j_gene: TRBJ2-1; v_gene: TRBV4-2
CDR3aa: ASSSPFDGGDTQY; j_gene: TRBJ2-3; v_gene: TRBV7-2
CDR3aa: ASSPTGPDGYT; j_gene: TRBJ1-2; v_gene: TRBV5-1
CDR3aa: ASSLNFSGEQF; j_gene: TRBJ2-1; v_gene: TRBV12-3/TRBV12-4
CDR3aa: ASSADPGLLQETQY; j_gene: TRBJ2-5; v_gene: TRBV5-4
CDR3aa: ASSSGQFYGYT; j_gene: TRBJ1-2; v_gene: TRBV7-2
CDR3aa: ASSQAFLQGVDSGTDTQY; j_gene: TRBJ2-3; v_gene: TRBV4-3
CDR3aa: ASSLIGTPSYEQY; j_gene: TRBJ2-7; v_gene: TRBV11-2
CDR3aa: ASSQGGSRQNIQY; j_gene: TRBJ2-4; v_gene: TRBV4-2
CDR3aa: ASSQQQNPPGQPQH; j_gene: TRBJ1-5; v_gene: TRBV4-1
CDR3aa: ASSPLTTLEQY; j_gene: TRBJ2-7; v_gene: TRBV7-9
CDR3aa: ASSQNRNTEAF; j_gene: TRBJ1-1; v_gene: TRBV14
CDR3aa: ASSPPGTGTYEQY; j_gene: TRBJ2-7; v_gene: TRBV18
CDR3aa: SVASRGLGAGNTIY; j_gene: TRBJ1-3; v_gene: TRBV29-1
CDR3aa: AIRRLGSYNEQF; j_gene: TRBJ2-1; v_gene: TRBV10-3
CDR3aa: ASSATANTGELF; j_gene: TRBJ2-2; v_gene: TRBV5-1